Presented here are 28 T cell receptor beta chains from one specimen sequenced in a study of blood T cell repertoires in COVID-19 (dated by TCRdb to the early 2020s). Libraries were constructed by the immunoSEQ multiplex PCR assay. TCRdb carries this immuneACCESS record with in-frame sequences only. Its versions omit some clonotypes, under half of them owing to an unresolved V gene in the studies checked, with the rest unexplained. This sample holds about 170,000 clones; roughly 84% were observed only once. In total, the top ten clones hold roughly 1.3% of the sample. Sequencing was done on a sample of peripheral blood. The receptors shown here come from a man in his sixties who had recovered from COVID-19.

This CDR3 is CASSVARSSTDTQYF. The CDR3 nucleotides read TGTGCCAGCAGCGTAGCCAGGTCTAGCACAGATACGCAGTATTTT. V is TRBV9 and J is TRBJ2-3; D gene unclear. The germline V gene has CDR1 SGDLS and CDR2 YYNGEE. This CDR3 is 15 amino acids long. The V end was cut by 0 bases, the J end by 0 bases, with 8 bases between.

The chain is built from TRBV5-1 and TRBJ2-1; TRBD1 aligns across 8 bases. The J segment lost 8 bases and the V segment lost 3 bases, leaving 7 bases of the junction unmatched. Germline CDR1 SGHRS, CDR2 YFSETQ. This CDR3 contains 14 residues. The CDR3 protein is CASSWTGSSDEQFF. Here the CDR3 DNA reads TGCGCCAGCAGCTGGACAGGGTCAAGTGATGAGCAGTTCTTC.

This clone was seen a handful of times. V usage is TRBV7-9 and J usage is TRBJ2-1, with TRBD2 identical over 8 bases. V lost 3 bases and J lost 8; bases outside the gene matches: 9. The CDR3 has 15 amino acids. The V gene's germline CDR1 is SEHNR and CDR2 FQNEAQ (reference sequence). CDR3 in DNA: TGTGCCAGCAGCTTTTATAGGGGACTAGGGGATGAGCAGTTCTTC. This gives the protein CASSFYRGLGDEQFF. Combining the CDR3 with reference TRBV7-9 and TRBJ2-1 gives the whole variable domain DTGVSQNPRHKITKRGQNVTFRCDPISEHNRLYWYRQTLGQGPEFLTYFQNEAQLEKSRLLSDRFSAERPKGSFSTLEIQRTEQGDSAMYLCASSFYRGLGDEQFFGPGTRLTVL.

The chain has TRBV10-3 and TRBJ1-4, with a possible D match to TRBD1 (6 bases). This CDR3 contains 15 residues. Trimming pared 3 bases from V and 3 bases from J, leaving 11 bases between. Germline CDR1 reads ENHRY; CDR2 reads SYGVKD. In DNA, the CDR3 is TGTGCCATCAGTGACACTGACAGGCCTAATGAAAAACTGTTTTTT. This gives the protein CAISDTDRPNEKLFF.

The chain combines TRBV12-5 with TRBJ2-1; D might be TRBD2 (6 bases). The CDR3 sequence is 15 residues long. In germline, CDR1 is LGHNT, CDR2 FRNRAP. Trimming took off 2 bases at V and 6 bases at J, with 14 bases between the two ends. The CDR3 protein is CASGLFLAESNEQFF. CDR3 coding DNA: TGTGCTAGTGGTTTGTTTTTAGCGGAATCCAATGAGCAGTTCTTC.

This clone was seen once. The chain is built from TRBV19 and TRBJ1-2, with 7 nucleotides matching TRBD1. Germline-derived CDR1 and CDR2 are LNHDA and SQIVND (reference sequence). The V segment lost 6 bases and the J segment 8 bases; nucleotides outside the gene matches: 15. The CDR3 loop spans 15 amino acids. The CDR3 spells CASRKMNRGSEGYTF. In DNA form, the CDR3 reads TGTGCCAGTAGAAAAATGAACAGGGGATCAGAAGGCTACACCTTC.

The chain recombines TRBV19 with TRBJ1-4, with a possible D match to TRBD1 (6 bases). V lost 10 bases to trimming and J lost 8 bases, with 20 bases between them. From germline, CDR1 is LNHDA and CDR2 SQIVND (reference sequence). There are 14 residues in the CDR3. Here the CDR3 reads CATSSTGSAEKLFF. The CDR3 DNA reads TGTGCCACTTCCTCTACAGGGTCCGCGGAAAAACTGTTTTTT.

Written as DNA, the CDR3 is TGTGCCAGACGACAGGATAACACCGGGGAGCTGTTTTTT. As protein: CARRQDNTGELFF. The rearrangement uses TRBV6-5 and TRBJ2-2; D may be TRBD1 (6 bases). The germline V gene has CDR1 MNHEY and CDR2 SVGAGI. CDR3 length equals 13 residues. Trimming stripped 9 bases from V and 2 bases from J, with 10 bases between.

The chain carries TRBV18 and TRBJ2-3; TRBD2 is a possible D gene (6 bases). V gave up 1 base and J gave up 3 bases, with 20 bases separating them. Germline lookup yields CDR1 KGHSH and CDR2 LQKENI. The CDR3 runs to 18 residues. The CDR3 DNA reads TGTGCCAGCTCACCACATTCCGTTAGCGGTGAGGGAACAGATACGCAGTATTTT. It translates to CASSPHSVSGEGTDTQYF.

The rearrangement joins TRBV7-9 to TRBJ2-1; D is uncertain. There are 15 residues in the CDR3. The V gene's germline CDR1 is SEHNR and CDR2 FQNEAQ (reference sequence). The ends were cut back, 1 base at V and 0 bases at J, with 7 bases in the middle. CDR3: CASSLEWSSYNEQFF. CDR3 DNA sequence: TGTGCCAGCAGCTTAGAATGGAGCTCCTACAATGAGCAGTTCTTC.

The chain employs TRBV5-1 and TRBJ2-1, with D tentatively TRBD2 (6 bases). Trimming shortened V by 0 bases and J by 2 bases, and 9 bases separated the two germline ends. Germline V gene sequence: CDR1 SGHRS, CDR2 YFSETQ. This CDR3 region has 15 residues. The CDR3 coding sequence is TGCGCCAGCAGCTTGGCCGGGGGTGCCTACAATGAGCAGTTCTTC. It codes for CASSLAGGAYNEQFF.

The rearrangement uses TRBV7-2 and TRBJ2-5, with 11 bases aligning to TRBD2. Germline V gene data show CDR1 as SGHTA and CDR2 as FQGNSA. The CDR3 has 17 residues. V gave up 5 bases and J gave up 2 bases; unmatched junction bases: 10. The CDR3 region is CASSNSASGGTQETQYF. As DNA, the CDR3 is TGTGCCAGCAGCAATTCCGCTAGCGGGGGGACACAAGAGACCCAGTACTTC.

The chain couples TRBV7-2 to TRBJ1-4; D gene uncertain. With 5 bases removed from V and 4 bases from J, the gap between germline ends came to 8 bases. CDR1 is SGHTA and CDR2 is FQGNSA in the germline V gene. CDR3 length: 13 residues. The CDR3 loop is CASSPRFNEKLFF. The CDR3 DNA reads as TGTGCCAGCAGCCCCAGGTTTAATGAAAAACTGTTTTTT.

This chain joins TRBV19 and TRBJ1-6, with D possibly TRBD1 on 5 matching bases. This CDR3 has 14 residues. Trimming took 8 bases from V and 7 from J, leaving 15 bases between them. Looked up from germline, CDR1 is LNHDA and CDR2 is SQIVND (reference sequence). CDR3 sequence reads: CASWFGQGNSPLHF. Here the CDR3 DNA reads TGTGCCAGTTGGTTCGGTCAGGGCAATTCACCCCTCCACTTT.

The CDR3 bases are TGTGCCAGCAGTTACGTGACTAGCGGGGGGGTTGTGGCCCAGTACTTC. Translating gives CASSYVTSGGVVAQYF. The rearrangement links TRBV6-5 to TRBJ2-5; 14 bases map to TRBD2. CDR1 is MNHEY and CDR2 is SVGAGI in the germline V gene. The CDR3 extends over 16 amino acids. V lost 2 bases, J lost 9 bases, and 8 bases stayed unmatched.

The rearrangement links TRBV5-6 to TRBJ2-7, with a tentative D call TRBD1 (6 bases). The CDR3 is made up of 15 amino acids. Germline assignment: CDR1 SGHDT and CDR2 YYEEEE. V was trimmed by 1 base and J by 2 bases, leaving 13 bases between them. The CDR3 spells CASSLQGPNPYEQYF. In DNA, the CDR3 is TGTGCCAGCAGCTTGCAGGGGCCAAATCCCTACGAGCAGTACTTC.

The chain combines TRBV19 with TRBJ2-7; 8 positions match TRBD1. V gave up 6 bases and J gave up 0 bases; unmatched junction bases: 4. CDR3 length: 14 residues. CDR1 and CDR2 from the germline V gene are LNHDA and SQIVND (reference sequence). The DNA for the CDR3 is TGTGCCAGTAGCGACAGGGGATCCTCCTACGAGCAGTACTTC. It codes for CASSDRGSSYEQYF.

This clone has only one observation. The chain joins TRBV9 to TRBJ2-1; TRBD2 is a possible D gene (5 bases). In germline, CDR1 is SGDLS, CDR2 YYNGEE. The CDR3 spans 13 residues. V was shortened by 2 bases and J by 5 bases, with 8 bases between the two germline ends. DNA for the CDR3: TGTGCCAGCAGCGTCGGGGTCCACAATGAGCAGTTCTTC. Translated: CASSVGVHNEQFF.

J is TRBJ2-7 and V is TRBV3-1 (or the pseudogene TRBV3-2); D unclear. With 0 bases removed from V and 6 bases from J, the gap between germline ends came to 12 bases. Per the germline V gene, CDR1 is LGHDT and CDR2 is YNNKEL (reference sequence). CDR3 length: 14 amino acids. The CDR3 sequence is CASSQDAGWAEQYF. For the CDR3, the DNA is TGTGCCAGCAGCCAAGACGCAGGCTGGGCCGAGCAGTACTTC.

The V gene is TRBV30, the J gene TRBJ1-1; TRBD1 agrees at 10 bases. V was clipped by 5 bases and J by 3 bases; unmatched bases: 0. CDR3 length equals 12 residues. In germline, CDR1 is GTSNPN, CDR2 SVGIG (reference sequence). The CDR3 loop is CAWGQGDTEAFF. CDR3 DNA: TGTGCCTGGGGACAGGGGGACACTGAAGCTTTCTTT.

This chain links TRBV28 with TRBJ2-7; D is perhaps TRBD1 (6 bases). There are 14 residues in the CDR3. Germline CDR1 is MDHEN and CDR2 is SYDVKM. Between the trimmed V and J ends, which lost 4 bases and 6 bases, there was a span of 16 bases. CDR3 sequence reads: CASSYRTALGEQYF. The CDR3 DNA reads TGTGCCAGCAGTTACAGGACAGCCTTAGGCGAGCAGTACTTC.

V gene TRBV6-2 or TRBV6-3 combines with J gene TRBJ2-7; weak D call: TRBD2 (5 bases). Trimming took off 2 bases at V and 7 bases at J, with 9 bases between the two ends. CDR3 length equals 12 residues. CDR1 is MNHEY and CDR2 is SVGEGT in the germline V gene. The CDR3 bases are TGTGCCAGCAGTTACAATCGGGGAGAGCAGTACTTC. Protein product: CASSYNRGEQYF.

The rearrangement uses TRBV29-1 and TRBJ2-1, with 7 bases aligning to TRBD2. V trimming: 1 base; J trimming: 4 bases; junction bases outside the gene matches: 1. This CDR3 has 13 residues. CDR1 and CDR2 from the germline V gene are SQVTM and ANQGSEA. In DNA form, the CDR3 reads TGCAGCGTTGAAGCGGGGGGATACAATGAGCAGTTCTTC. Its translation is CSVEAGGYNEQFF.

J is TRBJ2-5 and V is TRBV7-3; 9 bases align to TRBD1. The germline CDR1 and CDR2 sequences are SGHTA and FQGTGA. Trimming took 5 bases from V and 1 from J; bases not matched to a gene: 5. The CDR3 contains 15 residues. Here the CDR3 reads CASSPTGGTQETQYF. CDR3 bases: TGTGCCAGCAGCCCTACAGGGGGCACCCAAGAGACCCAGTACTTC.

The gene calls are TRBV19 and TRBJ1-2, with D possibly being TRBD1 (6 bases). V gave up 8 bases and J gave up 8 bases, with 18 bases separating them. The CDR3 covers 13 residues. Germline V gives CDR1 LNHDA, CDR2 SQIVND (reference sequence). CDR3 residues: CASRPGGAPGYTF. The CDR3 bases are TGTGCCAGTCGCCCGGGGGGGGCGCCCGGCTACACCTTC. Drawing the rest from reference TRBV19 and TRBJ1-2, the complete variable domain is DGGITQSPKYLFRKEGQNVTLSCEQNLNHDAMYWYRQDPGQGLRLIYYSQIVNDFQKGDIAEGYSVSREKKESFPLTVTSAQKNPTAFYLCASRPGGAPGYTFGSGTRLTVV.

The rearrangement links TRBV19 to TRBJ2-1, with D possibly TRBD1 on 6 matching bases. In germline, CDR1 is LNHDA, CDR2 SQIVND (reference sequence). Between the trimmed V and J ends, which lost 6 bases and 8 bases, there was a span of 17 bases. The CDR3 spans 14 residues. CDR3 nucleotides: TGTGCCAGTAGACCCAGGGGCAGGGGCCATGAGCAGTTCTTC. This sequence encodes CASRPRGRGHEQFF. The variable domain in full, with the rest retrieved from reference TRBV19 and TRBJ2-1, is DGGITQSPKYLFRKEGQNVTLSCEQNLNHDAMYWYRQDPGQGLRLIYYSQIVNDFQKGDIAEGYSVSREKKESFPLTVTSAQKNPTAFYLCASRPRGRGHEQFFGPGTRLTVL.

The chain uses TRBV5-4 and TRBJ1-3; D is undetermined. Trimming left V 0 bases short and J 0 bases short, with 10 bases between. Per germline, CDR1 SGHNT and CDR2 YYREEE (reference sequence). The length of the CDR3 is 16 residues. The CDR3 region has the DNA TGTGCCAGCAGCTTGGCCGGTGCTATCTCTGGAAACACCATATATTTT. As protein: CASSLAGAISGNTIYF.

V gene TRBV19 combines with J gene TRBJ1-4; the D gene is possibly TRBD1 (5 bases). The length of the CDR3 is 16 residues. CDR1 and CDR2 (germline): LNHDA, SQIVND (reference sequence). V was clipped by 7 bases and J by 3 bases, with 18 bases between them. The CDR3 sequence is CASNRGGGRSNEKLFF. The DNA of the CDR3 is TGTGCCAGTAATAGGGGCGGTGGTCGTTCTAATGAAAAACTGTTTTTT. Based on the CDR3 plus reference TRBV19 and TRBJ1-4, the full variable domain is DGGITQSPKYLFRKEGQNVTLSCEQNLNHDAMYWYRQDPGQGLRLIYYSQIVNDFQKGDIAEGYSVSREKKESFPLTVTSAQKNPTAFYLCASNRGGGRSNEKLFFGSGTQLSVL.